The rows below give T cell receptor beta chains drawn from one sample of a study of shared clonotypes between healthy human individuals. Data came from immunoSEQ multiplex PCR; TCRdb stores just in-frame clones and leaves some out. The table records roughly 590,000 clones, around 95% of them present only once. Sequencing was done on a sample of naive CD8+ T cells sorted from blood. These receptor sequences come from a woman in her thirties in good health. Each CDR3 is given with its conserved first and last residue. Each record gives: D gene, J gene, V gene, clone size, CDR3 DNA, CDR3 protein. D genes are given only for firm matches. The size entry is marked missing in some rows and otherwise reads once, few, many or a size class.

>NA|TRBJ2-4|TRBV11-3|NA
TGTGCCAGCAGCTTACCCGGAGCAGGGAACATTCAGTACTTC
CASSLPGAGNIQYF
>NA|TRBJ2-7|TRBV27|NA
TGTGCCAGCGGCCTTAAGGTCCATCCTAACTACGAGCAGTACTTC
CASGLKVHPNYEQYF
>TRBD2|TRBJ2-3|TRBV25-1|NA
TGTGCCAGCAGTGAATATGGTAGCGGGAGCACAGATACGCAGTATTTT
CASSEYGSGSTDTQYF
>NA|TRBJ1-4|TRBV29-1|NA
TGCAGCGTTGTCGCGGAAGGGAATCCTAATGAAAAACTGTTTTTT
CSVVAEGNPNEKLFF
>NA|TRBJ2-7|TRBV28|NA
TGTGCCAGCAGTTTACTCTACGAGCAGTACTTC
CASSLLYEQYF
>TRBD2|TRBJ2-2|TRBV5-6|once
TGTGCCAGCAGTTTAACTAGCGGGAGAACCGGGGAGCTGTTTTTT
CASSLTSGRTGELFF
>NA|TRBJ2-7|TRBV5-1|NA
TGCGCCAGCAGCCCTAGTCCTCTGTCGGGCCTCATCGCGGGCGAGCAGTACTTC
CASSPSPLSGLIAGEQYF
>TRBD1|TRBJ2-3|TRBV19|NA
TGTGCCAGTAGTCTAGACAGGGATACGGATACGCAGTATTTT
CASSLDRDTDTQYF
>NA|TRBJ1-3|TRBV7-9|NA
TGTGCCAGCAGCGACCCTATGTTGGGGGGACACCGCTCTGGAAACACCATATATTTT
CASSDPMLGGHRSGNTIYF
>NA|TRBJ1-5|TRBV16|NA
TGTGCCAGCAGCCAAAAGCAGGGAGGTAGCAATCAGCCCCAGCATTTT
CASSQKQGGSNQPQHF
>NA|TRBJ2-7|TRBV10-3|NA
TGTGCCATCAGTGGCGGACAATACACTGGGCCTCTCTACGAGCAGTACTTC
CAISGGQYTGPLYEQYF
>TRBD1|TRBJ2-7|TRBV11-2|NA
TGTGCCAGCAGCTTAACAGGGGTTGGGGCCTACGAGCAGTACTTC
CASSLTGVGAYEQYF
>TRBD2|TRBJ2-7|TRBV29-1|NA
TGCAGCGCCCTAGCGGGAGACCAGGACGAGCAGTACTTC
CSALAGDQDEQYF
>NA|TRBJ2-7|TRBV13|NA
TGTGCCAGCAGTCGGGGTCCCTCCTACGAGCAGTACTTC
CASSRGPSYEQYF
>TRBD1|TRBJ1-2|TRBV15|once
TGTGCCACCAGCAGCGCACAGGGGATCGATGGCTACACCTTC
CATSSAQGIDGYTF
>NA|TRBJ2-7|TRBV7-6|NA
TGTGCCAGCAGCTTAGGGCGGAGCTACGAGCAGTACTTC
CASSLGRSYEQYF
>NA|TRBJ2-3|TRBV6-1|once
TGTGCCAGCAGTTTGCTGACATACACAGATACGCAGTATTTT
CASSLLTYTDTQYF
>NA|TRBJ2-7|TRBV5-4|NA
TGTGCCAGCAGCTTGGAGGGAGCTCCCTACGAGCAGTACTTC
CASSLEGAPYEQYF
>TRBD2|TRBJ2-1|TRBV7-7|NA
TGTGCCAGCAGCCCAGTTGGACTAGCGGGAGTGTACGAGCAGTTCTTC
CASSPVGLAGVYEQFF
>NA|TRBJ2-3|TRBV19|NA
TGTGCCAGTAGCTCAGGGGAGGGTCTGGAGAATACGCAGTATTTT
CASSSGEGLENTQYF
>NA|TRBJ1-2|TRBV19|NA
TGTGCCAGTAGTGAGCCAGGGACAAGCTATGGCTACACCTTC
CASSEPGTSYGYTF
>NA|TRBJ1-1|TRBV28|NA
TGTGCCAGCAGTTTCGGGGGGGGCACTGAAGCTTTCTTT
CASSFGGGTEAFF
>NA|TRBJ1-2|TRBV4-1|NA
TGCGCCAGCAGCGCCCCCGGGCCTCTCCTGGGCTATGGCTACACCTTC
CASSAPGPLLGYGYTF
>NA|TRBJ2-7|TRBV28|NA
TGTGCCAGCAGTTTTTTATCGGGAGACGAGCAGTACTTC
CASSFLSGDEQYF
>TRBD2|TRBJ2-1|TRBV7-9|NA
TGTGCCAGCAGCTTAGCGCTAGCGGGAGGGAACAATGAGCAGTTCTTC
CASSLALAGGNNEQFF
>NA|TRBJ2-7|TRBV30|NA
TGTGCCTGGAGTGTTTTACCAGGGAGGGAGCAGTACTTC
CAWSVLPGREQYF
>TRBD1|TRBJ2-7|TRBV11-2|NA
TGTGCCAGCAGGCGGACAGGTGGCGAGCAGTACTTC
CASRRTGGEQYF
>NA|TRBJ2-7|TRBV27|NA
TGTGCCAGCAGTTCTACCGACTACGAGCAGTACTTC
CASSSTDYEQYF
>NA|TRBJ2-1|TRBV7-9|NA
TGTGCCAGCAGCGATGGGGGGGCAGGGTCCTACAATGAGCAGTTCTTC
CASSDGGAGSYNEQFF
>NA|TRBJ1-2|TRBV6-5|NA
TGTGCCAGCAGTTACGGTGGGGCTGCCTATGGCTACACCTTC
CASSYGGAAYGYTF
>TRBD2|TRBJ2-1|TRBV10-3|NA
TGTGCCATCAGTGAGCCGCTTCTTACTACCGGGACTAGGAATGAGCAGTTCTTC
CAISEPLLTTGTRNEQFF
>NA|TRBJ2-7|TRBV10-1|NA
TGCGCCAGCAGTGGGGGAATTGGGTACGAGCAGTACTTC
CASSGGIGYEQYF
>NA|TRBJ2-5|TRBV15|NA
TGTGCCACCAGCTTCGGGATGGGGGTTTTTTCACAAGAGACCCAGTACTTC
CATSFGMGVFSQETQYF
>NA|TRBJ1-2|TRBV7-8|NA
TGTGCCAGCAGCTTAGACCTAGCGGGGGGTAATGGCTACACCTTC
CASSLDLAGGNGYTF
>TRBD1|TRBJ1-1|TRBV2|NA
TGTGCCAGCAGTGCGGGACAGGTTCTTGAAGCTTTCTTT
CASSAGQVLEAFF
>NA|TRBJ1-5|TRBV27|NA
TGTGCCAGCAGTTTATCGGGGGGCGGAAATCAGCCCCAGCATTTT
CASSLSGGGNQPQHF
>NA|TRBJ1-5|TRBV28|NA
TGTGCCAGCAGTCCCTTCCCCTATCTCGGACGGATTAGCAATCAGCCCCAGCATTTT
CASSPFPYLGRISNQPQHF
>TRBD2|TRBJ2-7|TRBV7-9|NA
TGTGCCAGCAGCCCAGCTAGCGGGAATTACGAGCAGTACTTC
CASSPASGNYEQYF
>NA|TRBJ2-5|TRBV9|NA
TGTGCCAGCAGCGTAGGATCGGGCCAAGAGACCCAGTACTTC
CASSVGSGQETQYF
>NA|TRBJ2-7|TRBV9|NA
TGTGCCAGCAGCGTAGGGTCGGGGAGAGAGCAGTACTTC
CASSVGSGREQYF
>NA|TRBJ1-4|TRBV28|few
TGTGCCAGCAGTTTTGTGGCGTCAACTAATGAAAAACTGTTTTTT
CASSFVASTNEKLFF
>TRBD2|TRBJ2-1|TRBV2|NA
TGTGCCAGCAGTGAAGCGACTAGCGGCCTTTACAATGAGCAGTTCTTC
CASSEATSGLYNEQFF
>NA|TRBJ2-5|TRBV6-1|NA
TGTGCCAGCAGTGACTCGGGAGTCCTACAAGAGACCCAGTACTTC
CASSDSGVLQETQYF